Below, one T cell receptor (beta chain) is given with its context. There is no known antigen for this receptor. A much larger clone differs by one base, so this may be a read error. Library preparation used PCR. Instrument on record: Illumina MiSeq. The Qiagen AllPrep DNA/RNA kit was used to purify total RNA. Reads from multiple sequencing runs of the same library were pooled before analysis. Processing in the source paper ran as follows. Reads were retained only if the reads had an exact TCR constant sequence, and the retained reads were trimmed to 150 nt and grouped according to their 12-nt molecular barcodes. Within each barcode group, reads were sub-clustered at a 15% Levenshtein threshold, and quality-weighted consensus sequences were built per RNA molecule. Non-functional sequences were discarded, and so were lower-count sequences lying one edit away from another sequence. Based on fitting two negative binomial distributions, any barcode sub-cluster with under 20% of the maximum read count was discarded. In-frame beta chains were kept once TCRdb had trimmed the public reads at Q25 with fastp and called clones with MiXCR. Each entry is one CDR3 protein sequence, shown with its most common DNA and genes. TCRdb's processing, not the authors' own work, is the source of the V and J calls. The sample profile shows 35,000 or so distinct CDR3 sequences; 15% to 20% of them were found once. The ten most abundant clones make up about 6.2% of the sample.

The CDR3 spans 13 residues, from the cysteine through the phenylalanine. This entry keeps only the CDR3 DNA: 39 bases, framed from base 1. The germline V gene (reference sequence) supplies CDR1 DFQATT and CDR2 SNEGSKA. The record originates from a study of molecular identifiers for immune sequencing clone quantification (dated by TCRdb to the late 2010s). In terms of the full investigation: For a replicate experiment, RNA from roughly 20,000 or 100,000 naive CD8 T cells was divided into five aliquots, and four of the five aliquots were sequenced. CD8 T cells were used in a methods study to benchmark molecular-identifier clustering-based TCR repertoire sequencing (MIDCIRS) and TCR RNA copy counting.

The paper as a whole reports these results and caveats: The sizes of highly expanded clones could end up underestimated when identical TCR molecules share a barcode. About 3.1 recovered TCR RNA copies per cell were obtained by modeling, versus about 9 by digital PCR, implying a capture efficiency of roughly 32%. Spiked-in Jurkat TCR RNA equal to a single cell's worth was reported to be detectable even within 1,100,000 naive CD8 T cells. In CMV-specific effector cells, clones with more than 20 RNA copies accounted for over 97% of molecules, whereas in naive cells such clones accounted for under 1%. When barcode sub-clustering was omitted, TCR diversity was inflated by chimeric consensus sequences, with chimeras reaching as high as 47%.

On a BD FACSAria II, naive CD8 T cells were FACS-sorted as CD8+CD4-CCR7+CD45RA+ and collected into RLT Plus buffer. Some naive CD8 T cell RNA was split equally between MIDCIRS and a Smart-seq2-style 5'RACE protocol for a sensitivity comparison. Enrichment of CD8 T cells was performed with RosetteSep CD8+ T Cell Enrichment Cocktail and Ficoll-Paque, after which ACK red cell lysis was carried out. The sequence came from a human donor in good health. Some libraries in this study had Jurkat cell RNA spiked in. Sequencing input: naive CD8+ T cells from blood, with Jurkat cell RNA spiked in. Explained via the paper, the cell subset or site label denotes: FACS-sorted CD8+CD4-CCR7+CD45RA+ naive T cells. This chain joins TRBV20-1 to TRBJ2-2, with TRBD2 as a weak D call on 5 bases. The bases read TGCAGTACTAGAGATCCCGACACCGGGGAGCTGTTTTTT. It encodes CSTRDPDTGELFF.